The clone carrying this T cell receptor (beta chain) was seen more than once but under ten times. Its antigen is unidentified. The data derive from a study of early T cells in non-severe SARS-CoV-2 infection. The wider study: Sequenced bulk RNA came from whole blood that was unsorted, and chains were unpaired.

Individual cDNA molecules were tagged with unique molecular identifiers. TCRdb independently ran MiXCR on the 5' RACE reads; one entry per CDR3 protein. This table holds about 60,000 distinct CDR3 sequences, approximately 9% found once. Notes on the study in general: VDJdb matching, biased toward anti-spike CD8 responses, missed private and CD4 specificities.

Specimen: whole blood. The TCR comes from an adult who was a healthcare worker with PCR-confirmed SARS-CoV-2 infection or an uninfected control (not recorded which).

The DNA for the CDR3 is TGTGCCAGCAGCTTGTTGTCTAGCGGGCCCTCCTACAATGAGCAGTTCTTC. It is translated as CASSLLSSGPSYNEQFF. The gene calls are TRBV5-6 and TRBJ2-1, with TRBD2 matching 8 bases. V dropped 1 base and J dropped 0; count of bases not matched to a gene: 6. Germline loops: CDR1 SGHDT, CDR2 YYEEEE. CDR3 length: 17 amino acids. Supplemented by reference TRBV5-6 and TRBJ2-1, the full variable domain reads DAGVTQSPTHLIKTRGQQVTLRCSPKSGHDTVSWYQQALGQGPQFIFQYYEEEERQRGNFPDRFSGHQFPNYSSELNVNALLLGDSALYLCASSLLSSGPSYNEQFFGPGTRLTVL.